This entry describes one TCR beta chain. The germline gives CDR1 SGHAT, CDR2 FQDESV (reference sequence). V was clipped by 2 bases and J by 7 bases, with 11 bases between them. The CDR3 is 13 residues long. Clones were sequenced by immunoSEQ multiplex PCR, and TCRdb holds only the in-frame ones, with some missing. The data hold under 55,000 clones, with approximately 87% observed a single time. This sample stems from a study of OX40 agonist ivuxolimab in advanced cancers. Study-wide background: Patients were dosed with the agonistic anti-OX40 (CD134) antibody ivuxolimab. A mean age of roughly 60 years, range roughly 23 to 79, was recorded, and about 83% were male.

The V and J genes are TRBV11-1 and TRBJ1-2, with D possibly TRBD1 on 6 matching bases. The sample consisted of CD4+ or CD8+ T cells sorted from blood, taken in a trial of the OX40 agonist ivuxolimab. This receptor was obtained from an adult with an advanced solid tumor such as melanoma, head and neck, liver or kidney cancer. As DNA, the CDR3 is TGTGCCAGCAGCTTATATGGGGGCTCTGGCTACACCTTC. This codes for CASSLYGGSGYTF. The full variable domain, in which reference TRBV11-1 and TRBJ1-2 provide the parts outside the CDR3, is EAEVAQSPRYKITEKSQAVAFWCDPISGHATLYWYRQILGQGPELLVQFQDESVVDDSQLPKDRFSAERLKGVDSTLKIQPAELGDSAMYLCASSLYGGSGYTFGSGTRLTVV.